A single sample is the source of the 8 T cell receptor beta chains below, sequenced in a study of CD8+CD57+ T cells in acquired aplastic anemia. TCR beta VDJ and CDR3 profiles were obtained from a genomic DNA template. TCRdb independently ran MiXCR on the reads; one entry per CDR3 protein. Of under 200,000 distinct CDR3 sequences in the sample, over 40% are singletons; the top ten hold about 1.8%. Sequencing was done on patients that had shown CD8+CD57+ cell expansion by flow cytometry. Sequencing used sorted CD4+, CD8+, or CD8+CD57+ T cells (not recorded which) from PBMCs. All receptors derive from a human donor with aplastic anemia.

The sample holds many counts of this clonotype. The chain's CDR3 is CASSRAGASSYEQYF. DNA of the CDR3: TGTGCCAGTAGTCGAGCGGGAGCGAGCTCCTACGAGCAGTACTTC. The rearrangement joins TRBV19 to TRBJ2-7; 8 bases are shared with TRBD2. The V gene's germline CDR1 is LNHDA and CDR2 SQIVND (reference sequence). The CDR3 contains 15 residues. The V gene end was trimmed by 5 bases and the J gene end by 0 bases; junction bases not matched to a gene: 6.

Many counts were recorded for this clonotype. J is TRBJ2-7 and V is TRBV20-1, with D possibly matching TRBD2 (6 bases). Trimming cost V 4 bases and J 7 bases, with 26 bases left between them. In germline, CDR1 is DFQATT, CDR2 SNEGSKA (reference sequence). This CDR3 has 16 residues. In DNA, the CDR3 is TGCAGTGCTATCGGTCTAGCGAGTACCCTATCGAGGGAGCAGTACTTC. Protein sequence: CSAIGLASTLSREQYF.

This clonotype appeared a few times. The chain couples TRBV5-1 to TRBJ2-5; 10 bases align to TRBD2. The CDR3 consists of 16 residues. Germline V CDR1 and CDR2: SGHRS, YFSETQ. Trimming removed 0 bases from V and 4 bases from J; junction bases left unmatched: 6. CDR3 loop: CASSLGSSGGTETQYF. The CDR3, as DNA: TGCGCCAGCAGCTTGGGGTCTAGCGGGGGTACAGAGACCCAGTACTTC.

In the case of this clonotype: A much larger clone differs from this one at a single base, so this may be a read error. J is TRBJ2-1 and V is TRBV5-1, with D tentatively TRBD2 (6 bases). The germline V gene has CDR1 SGHRS and CDR2 YFSETQ. V was trimmed by 1 base and J by 5 bases, leaving 13 bases between them. CDR3 length equals 15 residues. The CDR3 loop reads CASSLMGRLDNEQFF. In nucleotides, the CDR3 is TGCGCCAGCAGCTTGATGGGTCGACTAGACAATGAGCAGTTCTTC.

The V and J genes are TRBV29-1 and TRBJ1-2, with unresolved D. The CDR3 totals 11 residues. V dropped 6 bases and J dropped 5 bases, with 10 bases sitting between them. Germline assignment: CDR1 SQVTM and CDR2 ANQGSEA. CDR3 in amino acids: CSVLTDYGYTF. DNA for the CDR3: TGCAGCGTCCTGACGGATTATGGCTACACCTTC.

This clonotype was detected only once. A read error may be the cause here, since a much bigger clone is one base away. The chain couples TRBV6-2 or TRBV6-3 to TRBJ1-1, with 7 bases lining up with TRBD1. Unmatched junction bases numbered 10, after V lost 6 bases and J lost 6 bases. The germline V gene has CDR1 MNHEY and CDR2 SVGEGT. The CDR3 contains 14 residues. The CDR3 nucleotides read TGTGCCAGCAGCCAGAGAGAGGGACAGCCTGAAGCTTTCTTT. As protein: CASSQREGQPEAFF.

This clonotype occurred a few times. V usage is TRBV20-1 and J usage is TRBJ2-7, with D tentatively TRBD1 or TRBD2 (5 bases each). Germline CDR1 reads DFQATT; CDR2 reads SNEGSKA (reference sequence). The CDR3 consists of 12 residues. V gave up 6 bases and J gave up 3 bases, with 12 bases separating them. The DNA of the CDR3 is TGCAGTGCCGTAAGGGACCTCTACGAGCAGTACTTC. Protein product: CSAVRDLYEQYF.

The chain recombines TRBV2 with TRBJ1-2; no reliable D call. Looked up from germline, CDR1 is SNHLY and CDR2 is FYNNEI. V was clipped by 7 bases and J by 2 bases, with 5 bases between them. This CDR3 comprises 11 residues. CDR3 loop: CASKTNYGYTF. The CDR3 DNA reads as TGTGCCAGCAAGACAAACTATGGCTACACCTTC.